This TCR beta chain derives from a study of cytomegalovirus exposure and HLA in healthy donors. The study ran its PCR with 60 Vbeta and 13 Jbeta primers. The repertoire was sequenced with immunoSEQ multiplex PCR; TCRdb's copy has only in-frame clones and lacks some. This sample's table reports around 74,000 clones. This cohort consisted of healthy bone marrow donors. The study's findings and limits: According to an earlier analysis, most TCR beta V segments yielded productive rearrangements about 87% or about 30% of the time.

This CDR3 has 16 amino acids. V lost 0 bases to trimming and J lost 0 bases, with 9 bases between them. Looked up from germline, CDR1 is WSHSY and CDR2 is SAAADI. A note on this clone: The antigen is unknown.

This receptor was obtained from a man aged 25-45 years in good health and CMV-seronegative. Sequenced: PBMCs. This chain uses TRBV10-2 with TRBJ1-3; D might be TRBD1 (5 bases). CDR3 in DNA: TGCGCCAGCAGTGAGTCGGGGGGGGACTCTGGAAACACCATATATTTT. Protein sequence: CASSESGGDSGNTIYF.